This TCR beta chain was obtained from a study of low-dose radiotherapy and immunotherapy resistance in tumors. Study-wide context: Radiation delivery to Cohort 1 consisted of 0.5 Gy per fraction every 2 weeks, summing to 6.5 Gy. Oral administration of aspirin 300 mg daily occurred for four cycles, commencing at cycle 1 day 1.

Many counts were recorded for this clonotype. Noted time point: before trial treatment. It was nivolumab, ipilimumab, aspirin, low-dose cyclophosphamide and low-dose radiotherapy that donors received. Each eligible patient had an advanced solid tumor, and these tumors lacked tumor-infiltrating lymphocytes. Germline loops: CDR1 SGHTS, CDR2 YDEGEE. Unmatched junction bases numbered 11, after V lost 4 bases and J lost 3 bases. The CDR3 has 16 amino acids. Primers used for first-strand cDNA, a TRAV- and TRBV-specific set, covered both alpha and beta chains. The TCRs were subjected to amplification over approximately 18 PCR cycles employing a constant-region primer in conjunction with a V-primer adapter. One entry per CDR3 protein results from TCRdb running MiXCR on the reads. The sample shows about 60,000 distinct CDR3 sequences, approximately 25% of them seen only once.

The sequencing used PBMCs, collected before treatment. The TCR sequence derives from a male donor with prostate cancer. This chain joins TRBV5-8 and TRBJ2-7; 9 bases are shared with TRBD1. In DNA, the CDR3 is TGTGCCAGCAGCACGCAAGTTGGACAGGGGTTCTACGAGCAGTACTTC. This sequence encodes CASSTQVGQGFYEQYF.